The present T cell receptor beta chain was sequenced within a study of cytomegalovirus exposure and HLA in healthy donors. This clone was counted once. Its specificity is unknown. The CDR3 length is 14 residues. CDR1 SEHNR and CDR2 FQNEAQ come from the germline V gene (reference sequence). V was clipped by 3 bases and J by 7 bases; unmatched bases: 5. Study-wide findings and caveats: Investigators reported some 150 TCR beta chains as tied to cytomegalovirus. Presence/absence analyses took donor sequencing depth as roughly uniform. HLA alleles were associated with roughly 17,000 TCR beta sequences in a later analysis at 0.05 false discovery rate. An ancestry cluster, one associated with Asian ancestry, reportedly showed fewer N-insertions than the roughly 670-donor mean in a later analysis.

The PCR employed 60 Vbeta primers together with 13 Jbeta primers. Method: immunoSEQ multiplex PCR; TCRdb's copy keeps in-frame clones and lacks some. The sample lists 160,000 or so clones, around 84% seen once, with about 6.8% in the top ten. This TCR derives from a man between 45 and 60 years old in good health and CMV-seropositive. The source material was PBMCs. The rearrangement uses TRBV7-9 and TRBJ2-2, with 7 positions matching TRBD2. The DNA of the CDR3 is TGTGCCAGCAGCTTTATCTTAGCGGGCGGGGAGCTGTTTTTT. This sequence encodes CASSFILAGGELFF.